These 18 T cell receptor beta chains share one sample of origin, sequenced in a study of naive and memory T cell subsets. Ligated cDNA underwent four rounds of PCR with nested alpha and beta constant region primers and SP2. TCRdb re-called the 5' RACE reads through MiXCR, storing one row per CDR3 protein. This sample has about 62,000 distinct CDR3 sequences, with around 8% found just once. A UMI-containing oligonucleotide was joined by 3' ligation to the TCR cDNA template. The receptors derive from a female donor in good health.

This clonotype was seen at least ten times. V gene TRBV28 combines with J gene TRBJ2-2; no firm D call. The germline V gene has CDR1 MDHEN and CDR2 SYDVKM. Deletions cut 5 bases from V and 5 bases from J, with 6 bases between. CDR3 length equals 12 residues. The CDR3 sequence: CASSRLTGELFF. The CDR3 coding sequence is TGTGCCAGCAGTCGCTTAACCGGGGAGCTGTTTTTT.

There are a few counts of this clonotype. The CDR3 DNA is TGCGCCAGCAGCTTGGGGGCCATTGCAACTAATGAAAAACTGTTTTTT. Translating it yields CASSLGAIATNEKLFF. The gene calls are TRBV5-1 and TRBJ1-4, with D unresolved. This CDR3 spans 16 amino acids. The V gene lost 0 bases and the J gene lost 0 bases, with 9 bases spanning the gap. Germline CDR1 reads SGHRS; CDR2 reads YFSETQ.

This clonotype was seen many times. This chain connects TRBV10-2 to TRBJ1-1; TRBD1 matches at 10 bases. CDR3 size: 17 residues. CDR1 and CDR2 from the germline V gene are WSHSY and SAAADI. V was clipped by 9 bases and J by 0 bases; unmatched bases: 13. CDR3 bases: TGCGCCAGTTCTCACCGGGACAGGGGATTGGTGAACACTGAAGCTTTCTTT. Its protein is CASSHRDRGLVNTEAFF.

This clonotype was seen only a few times. This chain links TRBV20-1 with TRBJ2-3; D is unclear. Germline assignment: CDR1 DFQATT and CDR2 SNEGSKA (reference sequence). V gave up 6 bases and J gave up 2 bases, with 15 bases separating them. The CDR3 consists of 14 residues. This CDR3 reads CSAAGHPYTDTQYF. CDR3 nucleotide sequence: TGCAGTGCGGCAGGCCACCCCTACACAGATACGCAGTATTTT.

This clonotype was seen a few times. The chain couples TRBV14 to TRBJ2-3; TRBD1 is a possible D gene (6 bases). The CDR3 covers 15 residues. V was clipped by 3 bases and J by 0 bases, with 10 bases between them. Per germline, CDR1 SGHDN and CDR2 FVKESK. CDR3 nucleotide sequence: TGTGCCAGCAGCCAGCTACAGGGAAGCACAGATACGCAGTATTTT. Its translation: CASSQLQGSTDTQYF.

The chain has TRBV5-6 and TRBJ2-4; no reliable D call. This CDR3 is 13 amino acids long. Trimming pared 5 bases from V and 2 bases from J, leaving 8 bases between. Germline assignment: CDR1 SGHDT and CDR2 YYEEEE. CDR3 loop: CASSWRTKNIQYF. The CDR3 DNA sequence: TGTGCCAGCAGTTGGCGAACCAAAAACATTCAGTACTTC.

This clonotype has ten or more counts. The chain joins TRBV28 to TRBJ1-1; 7 bases fit TRBD1. Per the germline V gene, CDR1 is MDHEN and CDR2 is SYDVKM. The CDR3 has 14 amino acids. Unmatched junction bases numbered 8, after V lost 6 bases and J lost 4 bases. This chain's CDR3 is CASSRQGELTEAFF. The CDR3 region has the DNA TGTGCCAGCAGCCGACAGGGAGAACTCACTGAAGCTTTCTTT.

The chain links TRBV18 to TRBJ1-2; possible D gene TRBD1, 6 bases. CDR1 and CDR2 (germline): KGHSH, LQKENI. The CDR3 length is 14 residues. Deletions cut 4 bases from V and 4 bases from J, with 13 bases between. This CDR3 is CASSREGGGYGYTF. In DNA form, the CDR3 reads TGTGCCAGCTCACGCGAGGGGGGTGGCTATGGCTACACCTTC.

This clonotype occurred a few times. The chain carries TRBV20-1 and TRBJ2-2; 8 bases agree with TRBD2. Per the germline V gene, CDR1 is DFQATT and CDR2 is SNEGSKA (reference sequence). The length of the CDR3 is 15 residues. The J segment lost 0 bases and the V segment lost 1 base, leaving 1 base of the junction unmatched. DNA for the CDR3: TGCAGTGCTAGAGTAGCGGGGACGAACACCGGGGAGCTGTTTTTT. This encodes CSARVAGTNTGELFF.

In this sample, this clonotype turned up a few times. The V gene is TRBV19, the J gene TRBJ2-1; unclear D gene. CDR3 length: 17 amino acids. CDR1 is LNHDA and CDR2 is SQIVND in the germline V gene (reference sequence). V was pared by 3 bases and J by 0 bases, with 15 bases between. CDR3 residues: CASSITPRVLSYNEQFF. CDR3 sequence (DNA): TGTGCCAGTAGTATCACCCCTAGGGTCCTCTCCTACAATGAGCAGTTCTTC.

This sequence joins TRBV7-6 and TRBJ2-5, with D unclear. Trimming took off 1 base at V and 5 bases at J, with 5 bases between the two ends. CDR3 length: 12 amino acids. CDR1 is SGHVS, CDR2 FNYEAQ, per germline. The CDR3 region is CASSLGTETQYF. CDR3 sequence (DNA): TGTGCCAGCAGCTTAGGAACCGAGACCCAGTACTTC.

V usage is TRBV7-8 and J usage is TRBJ2-1; D is ambiguous. This CDR3 spans 16 amino acids. Germline V gene lookup returns CDR1 SGHVS and CDR2 FQNEAQ. The ends were cut back, 2 bases at V and 4 bases at J, with 15 bases in the middle. The CDR3 nucleotides are TGTGCCAGCAGCTTAATTGACTGGAGTGAATACAATGAGCAGTTCTTC. This codes for CASSLIDWSEYNEQFF.

There are a few counts of this clonotype. The chain recombines TRBV6-5 with TRBJ2-3; perhaps TRBD2 as D (6 bases). The CDR3 has 16 residues. From germline, CDR1 is MNHEY and CDR2 SVGAGI. Trimming removed 2 bases from V and 2 bases from J, with 14 bases in between. CDR3 protein: CASSYQPGLYTDTQYF. CDR3 sequence (DNA): TGTGCCAGCAGTTACCAACCGGGACTTTACACAGATACGCAGTATTTT.

This clonotype came up many times. The V gene is TRBV7-2, the J gene TRBJ1-3; the match to TRBD1 covers 7 bases. Germline-derived CDR1 and CDR2 are SGHTA and FQGNSA. Germline trimming cut 3 bases from V and 2 bases from J; bases unmatched to any gene: 1. This CDR3 has 14 amino acids. CDR3 residues: CASSFTGAGNTIYF. The CDR3 nucleotides read TGTGCCAGCAGCTTTACAGGGGCTGGAAACACCATATATTTT. Using reference TRBV7-2 and TRBJ1-3 for the parts outside the CDR3, the full variable domain is GAGVSQSPSNKVTEKGKDVELRCDPISGHTALYWYRQSLGQGLEFLIYFQGNSAPDKSGLPSDRFSAERTGGSVSTLTIQRTQQEDSAVYLCASSFTGAGNTIYFGEGSWLTVV.

This clonotype was observed a few times. The gene calls are TRBV20-1 and TRBJ2-5, with D tentatively TRBD1 (5 bases). Deletions cut 5 bases from V and 1 base from J, with 11 bases between. Per the germline V gene, CDR1 is DFQATT and CDR2 is SNEGSKA (reference sequence). The CDR3 length is 13 residues. The CDR3, as DNA: TGCAGTGCTCCCGGCAGGGTCCAAGAGACCCAGTACTTC. It is translated as CSAPGRVQETQYF.

The chain has TRBV12-3 or TRBV12-4 and TRBJ1-5; no clear D gene. The CDR3 spans 14 residues. Trimming shortened V by 7 bases and J by 6 bases, and 16 bases separated the two germline ends. The CDR3 protein is CASNRGGWPQPQHF. DNA for the CDR3: TGTGCCAGCAACCGGGGAGGGTGGCCTCAGCCCCAGCATTTT.

CDR3 nucleotides: TGTGCCAGTAGTACCCGAAAACAGGAAGCGAATGAAAAACTGTTTTTT. Protein product: CASSTRKQEANEKLFF. V and J are TRBV19 and TRBJ1-4; D is possibly TRBD1 (5 bases). V lost 4 bases and J lost 5, with 17 bases in between. Germline CDR1 is LNHDA and CDR2 is SQIVND (reference sequence). The CDR3 covers 16 residues.

This clonotype came up a few times. V is TRBV27 and J is TRBJ2-6; TRBD1 aligns across 7 bases. J lost 0 bases, V lost 6 bases, and 14 bases had no gene match. This CDR3 contains 19 residues. Germline-derived CDR1 and CDR2 are MNHEY and SMNVEV (reference sequence). The CDR3 coding sequence is TGTGCCAGCAGAGGGACAGCGTTTTTCAGGGGCTCTGGGGCCAACGTCCTGACTTTC. This translates into CASRGTAFFRGSGANVLTF.